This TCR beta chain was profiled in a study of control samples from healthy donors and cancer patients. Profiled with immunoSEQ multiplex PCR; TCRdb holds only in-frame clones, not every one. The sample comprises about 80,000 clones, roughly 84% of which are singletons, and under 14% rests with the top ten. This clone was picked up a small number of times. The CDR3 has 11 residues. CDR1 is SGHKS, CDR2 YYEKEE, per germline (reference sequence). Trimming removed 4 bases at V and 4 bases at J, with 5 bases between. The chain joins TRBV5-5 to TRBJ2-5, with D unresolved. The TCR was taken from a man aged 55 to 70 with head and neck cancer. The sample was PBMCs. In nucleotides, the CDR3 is TGTGCCAGCAGCCACCGAGAGACCCAGTACTTC. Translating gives CASSHRETQYF.